Shown below are 26 T cell receptor beta chains from a single sample sequenced in a study of Ad26.COV2.S vaccination and SARS-CoV-2 variants. Data came from immunoSEQ multiplex PCR; TCRdb stores just in-frame clones and leaves some out. The sample has roughly 300,000 clones, around 88% seen once. Treatment denoted: around 19 received Ad26.COV2.S at low or high dose, single or two shots; about 5 received placebo; per-sample allocation not given. Day 63 after the first injection of vaccine or placebo was the sampling time. The sample in question was peripheral blood, obtained in a trial of Ad26.COV2.S vaccine versus placebo. These receptors came from a person between 18 and 59 years old who received the Ad26.COV2.S COVID-19 vaccine or a placebo.

The gene calls are TRBV15 and TRBJ1-5; the match to TRBD1 covers 9 bases. This CDR3 has 17 amino acids. Germline V gene sequence: CDR1 LNHNV, CDR2 YYDKDF (reference sequence). Losses at the gene ends were 3 bases for V and 5 bases for J; bases not matched to a gene: 11. The CDR3 here is CATSRGGSGQGDQPQHF. The CDR3 DNA is TGTGCCACCAGCAGGGGCGGGTCGGGACAGGGAGATCAGCCCCAGCATTTT.

The rearrangement links TRBV2 to TRBJ2-1; weak D call: TRBD2 (5 bases). CDR1 SNHLY and CDR2 FYNNEI come from the germline V gene. This CDR3 spans 13 amino acids. V lost 8 bases and J lost 0, with 8 bases in between. The CDR3 region has the DNA TGTGCCAGCGGGGAGAGCTCCTACAATGAGCAGTTCTTC. Translation gives CASGESSYNEQFF.

The rearrangement joins TRBV2 to TRBJ1-5; no clear D. CDR3 length equals 13 residues. Deletions cut 3 bases from V and 2 bases from J, with 5 bases between. Germline V gives CDR1 SNHLY, CDR2 FYNNEI. The CDR3: CASSDWGNQPQHF. The CDR3 bases are TGTGCCAGCAGTGATTGGGGCAATCAGCCCCAGCATTTT.

The chain carries TRBV5-6 and TRBJ2-5; 13 nucleotides align to TRBD2. Germline V gene lookup returns CDR1 SGHDT and CDR2 YYEEEE. The CDR3 is made up of 17 amino acids. V was pared by 4 bases and J by 2 bases, with 8 bases of the junction left unmatched. CDR3 DNA sequence: TGTGCCAGCAGCACTGGACTAGCGGGAGTCCATCAAGAGACCCAGTACTTC. Translated, it gives CASSTGLAGVHQETQYF.

This clone has only one observation. The chain recombines TRBV6-4 with TRBJ1-6; tentatively, D is TRBD1 (6 bases). From germline, CDR1 is MRHNA and CDR2 SNTAGT. The CDR3 has 15 residues. Deletions cut 5 bases from V and 8 bases from J, with 16 bases between. CDR3 in amino acids: CASSRDYREDSPLHF. The CDR3 nucleotides are TGTGCCAGCAGTAGGGACTACAGGGAGGATTCACCCCTCCACTTT.

This chain joins TRBV5-1 and TRBJ2-1, with 13 positions matching TRBD2. J lost 2 bases, V lost 3 bases, and 11 bases had no gene match. The length of the CDR3 is 19 residues. Germline V gene data show CDR1 as SGHRS and CDR2 as YFSETQ. The CDR3 reads CASSYYRTSGSSPYNEQFF. DNA for the CDR3: TGCGCCAGCAGCTACTACCGGACTAGCGGGAGTTCCCCCTACAATGAGCAGTTCTTC. Full variable domain (outside the CDR3, taken from reference TRBV5-1 and TRBJ2-1): KAGVTQTPRYLIKTRGQQVTLSCSPISGHRSVSWYQQTPGQGLQFLFEYFSETQRNKGNFPGRFSGRQFSNSRSEMNVSTLELGDSALYLCASSYYRTSGSSPYNEQFFGPGTRLTVL.

The rearrangement joins TRBV10-1 to TRBJ2-1; a weak D match, TRBD1 (6 bases). From germline, CDR1 is WNHNN and CDR2 SYGVQD (reference sequence). V lost 3 bases and J 3 bases, leaving 15 bases between the germline ends. This CDR3 has 16 amino acids. CDR3 amino acids: CASSDSQGPNYNEQFF. The CDR3 nucleotides are TGCGCCAGCAGTGACTCTCAGGGGCCAAACTACAATGAGCAGTTCTTC.

The rearrangement uses TRBV18 and TRBJ1-3; 11 bases agree with TRBD1. The CDR3 is made up of 17 amino acids. CDR1 is KGHSH and CDR2 is LQKENI in the germline V gene. Trimming cost V 1 base and J 3 bases; bases outside gene matches: 5. CDR3 nucleotides: TGTGCCAGCTCACCACTTGGACAGGGGGCTGGTGGAAACACCATATATTTT. Its translation: CASSPLGQGAGGNTIYF.

The V gene is TRBV14, the J gene TRBJ2-3; 7 bases map to TRBD1. After removal of 4 bases from V and 7 bases from J, the junction contained 8 bases not matched to a gene. This CDR3 region has 14 residues. Germline-derived CDR1 and CDR2 are SGHDN and FVKESK. The CDR3 region is CASSRGTEANTQYF. The CDR3 DNA follows: TGTGCCAGCAGCCGTGGGACAGAGGCAAATACGCAGTATTTT.

Points on this clone: Other DNA sequences within the sample encode an identical CDR3. The V call is TRBV6-2 or TRBV6-3, the J call TRBJ1-2; D is unclear. Germline-derived CDR1 and CDR2 are MNHEY and SVGEGT. The CDR3 contains 12 residues. V was trimmed by 2 bases and J by 5 bases, leaving 6 bases between them. The CDR3 DNA sequence: TGTGCCAGCAGTTACCCCGGTTATGGCTACACCTTC. Translation: CASSYPGYGYTF.

This chain connects TRBV29-1 to TRBJ2-2; 8 positions agree with TRBD1. V lost 4 bases, J lost 4 bases, and 2 bases stayed unmatched. The CDR3 sequence is 13 residues long. The germline CDR1 and CDR2 sequences are SQVTM and ANQGSEA. CDR3 in amino acids: CSVGQGSTGELFF. The CDR3 DNA follows: TGCAGCGTTGGACAGGGGAGCACCGGGGAGCTGTTTTTT.

The V gene is TRBV28, the J gene TRBJ2-1; D is unresolved. The CDR3 has 13 residues. Germline V gene sequence: CDR1 MDHEN, CDR2 SYDVKM. Trimming took 4 bases from V and 7 from J, leaving 11 bases between them. Written as DNA, the CDR3 is TGTGCCAGCAGTTCCCTCGGTTGGAATGAGCAGTTCTTC. Its translation: CASSSLGWNEQFF.

The rearrangement joins TRBV5-1 to TRBJ1-4; 8 bases agree with TRBD1. V gave up 4 bases and J gave up 5 bases; unmatched junction bases: 4. Looked up from germline, CDR1 is SGHRS and CDR2 is YFSETQ. The CDR3 has 14 amino acids. This chain's CDR3 is CASSAGQENEKLFF. CDR3 nucleotides: TGCGCCAGCAGCGCGGGACAGGAGAATGAAAAACTGTTTTTT.

V and J are TRBV7-9 and TRBJ1-4, with TRBD1 matching 8 bases. The V gene's germline CDR1 is SEHNR and CDR2 FQNEAQ (reference sequence). The CDR3 totals 15 residues. V dropped 2 bases and J dropped 8; count of bases not matched to a gene: 7. The CDR3 sequence: CASSLLGQGGEKLFF. DNA for the CDR3: TGTGCCAGCAGCTTACTTGGACAGGGTGGCGAAAAACTGTTTTTT.

The chain carries TRBV6-2 or TRBV6-3 and TRBJ2-2; 14 nucleotides align to TRBD2. Germline trimming cut 5 bases from V and 3 bases from J; bases unmatched to any gene: 8. The CDR3 totals 18 residues. From germline, CDR1 is MNHEY and CDR2 SVGEGT. The CDR3 sequence: CASSIFRTSGRHTGELFF. DNA of the CDR3: TGTGCCAGCAGTATTTTTAGGACTAGCGGGAGGCACACCGGGGAGCTGTTTTTT.

The V and J genes are TRBV3-1 (or the pseudogene TRBV3-2) and TRBJ1-2, with unresolved D. Trimming removed 0 bases from V and 4 bases from J, with 12 bases in between. The CDR3 is 15 residues long. Germline V gives CDR1 LGHDT, CDR2 YNNKEL (reference sequence). The CDR3 here is CASSQEVGGIYGYTF. CDR3 nucleotides: TGTGCCAGCAGCCAAGAAGTCGGAGGGATCTATGGCTACACCTTC.

The chain carries TRBV28 and TRBJ2-7; 11 positions match TRBD1. This CDR3 is 15 amino acids long. With 4 bases clipped from V and 3 bases from J, the junction kept 5 bases outside the gene matches. Germline-derived CDR1 and CDR2 are MDHEN and SYDVKM. The CDR3 DNA reads TGTGCCAGCAGTTCGTCCGGGACAGGGGGCTACGAGCAGTACTTC. This encodes CASSSSGTGGYEQYF.

V and J are TRBV5-4 and TRBJ2-3; D is ambiguous. Germline CDR1 reads SGHNT; CDR2 reads YYREEE (reference sequence). This CDR3 spans 13 amino acids. V lost 2 bases and J lost 4, with 8 bases in between. CDR3 amino acids: CASSLAGSDTQYF. The CDR3 nucleotides read TGTGCCAGCAGCTTAGCCGGGTCAGATACGCAGTATTTT.

The genes are TRBV15 and TRBJ2-1, with TRBD2 matching 7 bases. The germline gives CDR1 LNHNV, CDR2 YYDKDF (reference sequence). With V trimmed by 0 bases and J by 9 bases, 17 bases remained unmatched. The CDR3 length is 18 residues. Here the CDR3 reads CATSRDLAQAGVGGEQFF. CDR3 nucleotide sequence: TGTGCCACCAGCAGAGATCTCGCACAGGCGGGAGTCGGGGGTGAGCAGTTCTTC.

This clone was found once. This chain links TRBV9 with TRBJ2-2; D is perhaps TRBD2 (5 bases). CDR1 and CDR2 (germline): SGDLS, YYNGEE. Trimming removed 0 bases from V and 0 bases from J, with 6 bases in between. The CDR3 consists of 15 residues. CDR3 in DNA: TGTGCCAGCAGCGTAGCGGGGACGAACACCGGGGAGCTGTTTTTT. It translates to CASSVAGTNTGELFF.

This chain links TRBV4-1 with TRBJ1-2; D is unresolved. The CDR3 has 17 amino acids. The V gene's germline CDR1 is MGHRA and CDR2 YSYEKL. V was trimmed by 1 base and J by 2 bases, leaving 17 bases between them. CDR3 residues: CASSQVDFLGMNYGYTF. The CDR3 region has the DNA TGCGCCAGCAGCCAAGTAGATTTTTTAGGGATGAACTATGGCTACACCTTC.

This clone was counted a single time. The J gene is TRBJ2-1, the V gene TRBV3-1 (or the pseudogene TRBV3-2); TRBD1 agrees at 12 bases. The trim removed 0 bases at V and 4 bases at J, leaving 7 bases unmatched. CDR3 length equals 18 residues. Germline-derived CDR1 and CDR2 are LGHDT and YNNKEL (reference sequence). CDR3 in amino acids: CASSQDMGTGGAYNEQFF. Written as DNA, the CDR3 is TGTGCCAGCAGCCAAGATATGGGGACAGGGGGCGCATACAATGAGCAGTTCTTC.

V gene TRBV28 combines with J gene TRBJ1-1, with D possibly TRBD1 on 5 matching bases. Trimming left V 2 bases short and J 4 bases short, with 17 bases between. The CDR3 spans 16 residues. CDR1 is MDHEN and CDR2 is SYDVKM in the germline V gene. CDR3 amino acids: CASSLPGRVMGTEAFF. CDR3 nucleotide sequence: TGTGCCAGCAGTTTACCGGGCAGGGTAATGGGCACTGAAGCTTTCTTT.

V is TRBV9 and J is TRBJ2-3; 7 nucleotides agree with TRBD2. CDR1 and CDR2 (germline): SGDLS, YYNGEE. There are 14 residues in the CDR3. The junction had 7 bases not matched to a gene; V was cut back by 4 bases and J by 5 bases. The CDR3 DNA reads TGTGCCAGCAGCCCAGGACTAGGTGGAGATACGCAGTATTTT. Its protein is CASSPGLGGDTQYF.

CDR3 DNA sequence: TGTGCCAGCAGCACAAACCAAAGCGACGTTAGGCTAACTCAGCCCCAGCATTTT. Its translation: CASSTNQSDVRLTQPQHF. The genes are TRBV5-8 and TRBJ1-5; D is uncertain. The V and J ends lost 4 bases and 6 bases respectively, with 26 bases between them. CDR1 is SGHTS, CDR2 YDEGEE, per germline. The CDR3 totals 18 residues.

This chain joins TRBV5-1 and TRBJ2-7; 7 bases map to TRBD1. In germline, CDR1 is SGHRS, CDR2 YFSETQ. V shed 0 bases and J 0 bases; nucleotides not matched to a gene: 3. This CDR3 region has 15 residues. The CDR3 is CASSLEGQLSYEQYF. DNA for the CDR3: TGCGCCAGCAGCTTGGAGGGACAGCTCTCCTACGAGCAGTACTTC.